This T cell receptor (beta chain) was identified in a study of cytomegalovirus exposure and HLA in healthy donors (dated by TCRdb to between 2016 and 2019). Regarding the study in general: An earlier analysis of several hundred of the donors reported approximately 270 Gb of sequence data and approximately 110 million unique TCR beta sequences from 150 million to 200 million T cells. Roughly 300 gigabases of sequencing data and approximately 84 million unique TCR sequences were included in an early release covering about 700 HLA-typed donors. Of the roughly 390 genotyped donors, approximately 82% fell in the genetic ancestry cluster associated with self-reported Caucasian donors. The study aimed to test whether signatures of past pathogen exposure could be identified by cataloging public T cell receptors. The T cell repertoires of several hundred subjects were profiled by immunosequencing and related to cytomegalovirus serostatus. Besides the first cohort of some 670 subjects, a separate validation cohort made up of roughly 120 different subjects was used. To predict cytomegalovirus infection status, the study brought together high-throughput TCR immunosequencing, statistical association of individual TCRs with disease status, and machine learning. To study patterns of TCR occurrence, a later analysis re-analyzed previously published TCR beta repertoires from 550 to 800 donors and added high-resolution HLA genotyping. The later analysis used no new phenotypic data to find candidate immune exposures, relying instead on TCR beta sequences and their occurrence across donors. An earlier analysis of 450 to 750 of the donors used high-throughput TCR beta sequencing to judge whether each TCR beta V gene segment behaved as functional or pseudogenic. Donor age, sex, ethnicity and CMV serostatus were collected together with the repertoire data. A later genetic analysis took genome-wide SNP genotypes for about 65% of the 666 donors and used that subset as a discovery cohort. Every repertoire in the discovery cohort had been generated on one and the same sequencing platform. HLA typing covered class I and class II loci at four-digit resolution. The number of donors typed differed by locus, with about 620-630 for A, B, C, DRB1 and DQB1, around 500 for DQA1, under 610 for DPA1, and some 440 for DPB1. Roughly 5 DR-DQ haplotypes were handled as single units for association and clustering because linkage in the cohort was strong. On average, over 200,000 unique TCR beta nucleotide sequences were sequenced per donor among 398 genotyped donors of the cohort, with roughly 19% of those sequences being non-productive.

A note on this clone: Its binding antigen is unknown.

Library preparation employed the immunoSEQ multiplex PCR assay. The multiplex PCR relied on a mix of 60 forward primers for TCR Vbeta segments and 13 reverse primers for TCR Jbeta segments. A multiplex PCR assay on genomic DNA amplified the CDR3 region of rearranged TCR beta genes. On the Illumina HiSeq System, the amplified TCR beta libraries were sequenced as 87-base-pair reads. Per the original workflow: Across the 666 repertoires, a later analysis counted approximately 75 million unique TCR beta chains, around 11 million of which were shared by at least two donors. Raw reads were error-corrected and collapsed into unique sequences by a nearest-neighbor algorithm in which closely related sequences were merged to remove PCR and sequencing errors. Alignment of CDR3 sequences to IMGT reference sequences was used to assign V, D and J gene segments. For a sequence to be retained, a match of at least six nucleotides to both a V gene segment and a J gene segment was required. A rearrangement counted as productive if the CDR3 had no stop codons and remained in frame with V and J, and every other rearrangement counted as non-productive. CDR3 was defined by IMGT convention, running from the second conserved V-encoded cysteine to the conserved J-encoded phenylalanine. The earlier analysis of 500 to 750 of the donors excluded any sequence lacking an unambiguous match to a single V gene segment. An earlier analysis of under 750 of the donors called V segments functional above 56.7% productive rearrangements and segregating when the between-donor standard deviation exceeded 5%. A statistical classification framework was developed to diagnose cytomegalovirus status using the catalog of TCR beta chain sequences. In a later analysis, V and J genes were assigned by comparing TCR nucleotide sequences against IMGT/GENE-DB human TR gene sequences. The TCRdist pipeline was used in a later analysis to assign CDR3 sequences and most-parsimonious VDJ recombination scenarios. In a later analysis, every TCR beta chain was defined by the combination of its CDR3 amino acid sequence and its V-gene family, and reads without a unique V-gene family were dropped. A later analysis removed 592 highly shared, low-generation-probability nucleotide sequences to deal with suspected cross-contamination and a sequencing artifact. For each public chain, a later analysis derived a clonal expansion index from normalized ranks of inferred template counts within each repertoire. A later analysis computed generation probabilities with a VDJ recombination model fitted to out-of-frame rearrangements, and checked the results against IGoR. A later analysis scored TCR-TCR, TCR-HLA and TCR-CMV co-occurrence with hypergeometric tests, applying a repertoire-size bias correction to TCR pairs. A later analysis estimated false discovery rates by permuting HLA or CMV assignments 20 times. In a later analysis, co-occurring TCRs were grouped using DBSCAN, with TCRdist sequence similarity added in when clustering inside HLA-allele-positive subsets. For co-occurrence clustering, repertoires with fewer than 30,000 or more than 120,000 public chains were excluded, along with roughly five repertoires with anomalous nucleotide sharing. TCRdb limited this immuneACCESS table to in-frame rearrangements with V and J called. A share of clones is missing; checked studies link under half to unresolved V genes, and the rest is unexplained. V, J and clone size were drawn from that table, and D and trimming were deduced from the DNA. The sample table includes more than 60,000 clones. About 16% of the sample goes to the ten largest clones.

Results and caveats for the whole study, not just this receptor: A few of the identified cytomegalovirus-associated TCR beta chains were confirmed in vitro to be specific for cytomegalovirus antigens. Cytomegalovirus status was reported to be diagnosed by the classifier with high specificity and sensitivity in both the original and validation cohorts. HLA typing was unavailable for some donors at each locus, so association tests used only the typed subset. In a later genetic analysis, fewer N-insertions in productive TCRs were reported among donors in an Asian-associated ancestry cluster than the approximately 670-donor mean. Most TCR sequences were seen in very few donors, while some public TCRs were found in many individuals. In a later analysis, most CMV-associated TCR beta chains were found to appear HLA-restricted, with HLA associations seemingly driven largely by CMV exposure. Compared with equally common non-associated chains, HLA-associated TCR beta chains in a later analysis were more clonally expanded and had lower generation probabilities. The authors suggested that the approach could potentially be generalized to other disease states and immunological phenotypes. Some IMGT-functional V segments, including TRBV6-2 and TRBV6-3, could not be told apart with the 87-base-pair reads, so those segments were excluded. Correlated functional status among segregating V segments might reflect linkage disequilibrium, but an unknown experimental factor could not be ruled out. Specific HLA alleles were associated with 15,000 to 20,000 TCR beta sequences at a false discovery rate of 0.05 in a later analysis. Immune exposure information for the cohort was limited to CMV serostatus. According to a later analysis, TCR association rates differed among HLA loci, with DRB1 alleles showing the most associated TCRs and HLA-C alleles showing the fewest. The cohort was sequenced for TCR beta chains only, and without alpha or paired-chain data the features that could be detected were limited. Sequencing depth was assumed to be roughly uniform across donors in the presence/absence analyses, though that assumption may not hold. An association between a missense DCLRE1C variant and V-gene and J-gene trimming of TCR beta chains was found in a later genetic analysis and replicated in an independent cohort. In a later analysis, several top co-occurrence clusters were reported to appear linked to parvovirus B19, influenza, CMV and Epstein-Barr virus. Assigning TCR associations to individual alleles was difficult when HLA alleles, especially DR and DQ, strongly co-occurred. Because counts were too low, some 16 rarely observed V segments, including chromosome 9 orphons, were excluded from the earlier analysis of around 590 of the donors. The study listed over 150 TCR beta chains as associated with cytomegalovirus. A cluster of highly shared sequence variants was judged likely to be a technical artifact of the sequencing pipeline. In an earlier analysis of some 500 of the donors, most TCR beta V segments were observed in productive rearrangements about 87% or about 30% of the time, broadly matching IMGT annotations. A further reported finding was that TCR beta sequences accurately predicted the HLA-A and HLA-B alleles for most subjects in the first cohort.

V is pared back by 3 bases and J by 2 bases, with 11 bases lying between the germline termini. Reading the germline V gene gives CDR1 SGHTA and CDR2 FQGNSA. Reading from cysteine to phenylalanine, the CDR3 counts 14 amino acids. Only the CDR3 DNA stays, 42 bases, in frame from base 1. In total, more than 500 healthy bone marrow donors made up the cohort. All cohort members were sampled while nominally healthy, although unrecorded immune exposures were likely present. The donor tested CMV seronegative, placing the donor among the 300 to 450 seronegative members of the cohort. A peripheral blood sample was provided by each donor, and peripheral blood mononuclear cells were used for TCR beta sequencing. The Qiagen DNeasy Blood Extraction Kit was used to extract genomic DNA from the blood cell samples.

The clonotype originates from a boy aged 5-17 years in good health and CMV-seronegative. Sequencing used PBMCs. This chain is built from TRBV7-2 and TRBJ2-7; the D gene is perhaps TRBD2, from 6 matching bases. The DNA sequence is TGTGCCAGCAGCTTGGCGGGAAACGCCTACGAGCAGTACTTC. It is translated as CASSLAGNAYEQYF.